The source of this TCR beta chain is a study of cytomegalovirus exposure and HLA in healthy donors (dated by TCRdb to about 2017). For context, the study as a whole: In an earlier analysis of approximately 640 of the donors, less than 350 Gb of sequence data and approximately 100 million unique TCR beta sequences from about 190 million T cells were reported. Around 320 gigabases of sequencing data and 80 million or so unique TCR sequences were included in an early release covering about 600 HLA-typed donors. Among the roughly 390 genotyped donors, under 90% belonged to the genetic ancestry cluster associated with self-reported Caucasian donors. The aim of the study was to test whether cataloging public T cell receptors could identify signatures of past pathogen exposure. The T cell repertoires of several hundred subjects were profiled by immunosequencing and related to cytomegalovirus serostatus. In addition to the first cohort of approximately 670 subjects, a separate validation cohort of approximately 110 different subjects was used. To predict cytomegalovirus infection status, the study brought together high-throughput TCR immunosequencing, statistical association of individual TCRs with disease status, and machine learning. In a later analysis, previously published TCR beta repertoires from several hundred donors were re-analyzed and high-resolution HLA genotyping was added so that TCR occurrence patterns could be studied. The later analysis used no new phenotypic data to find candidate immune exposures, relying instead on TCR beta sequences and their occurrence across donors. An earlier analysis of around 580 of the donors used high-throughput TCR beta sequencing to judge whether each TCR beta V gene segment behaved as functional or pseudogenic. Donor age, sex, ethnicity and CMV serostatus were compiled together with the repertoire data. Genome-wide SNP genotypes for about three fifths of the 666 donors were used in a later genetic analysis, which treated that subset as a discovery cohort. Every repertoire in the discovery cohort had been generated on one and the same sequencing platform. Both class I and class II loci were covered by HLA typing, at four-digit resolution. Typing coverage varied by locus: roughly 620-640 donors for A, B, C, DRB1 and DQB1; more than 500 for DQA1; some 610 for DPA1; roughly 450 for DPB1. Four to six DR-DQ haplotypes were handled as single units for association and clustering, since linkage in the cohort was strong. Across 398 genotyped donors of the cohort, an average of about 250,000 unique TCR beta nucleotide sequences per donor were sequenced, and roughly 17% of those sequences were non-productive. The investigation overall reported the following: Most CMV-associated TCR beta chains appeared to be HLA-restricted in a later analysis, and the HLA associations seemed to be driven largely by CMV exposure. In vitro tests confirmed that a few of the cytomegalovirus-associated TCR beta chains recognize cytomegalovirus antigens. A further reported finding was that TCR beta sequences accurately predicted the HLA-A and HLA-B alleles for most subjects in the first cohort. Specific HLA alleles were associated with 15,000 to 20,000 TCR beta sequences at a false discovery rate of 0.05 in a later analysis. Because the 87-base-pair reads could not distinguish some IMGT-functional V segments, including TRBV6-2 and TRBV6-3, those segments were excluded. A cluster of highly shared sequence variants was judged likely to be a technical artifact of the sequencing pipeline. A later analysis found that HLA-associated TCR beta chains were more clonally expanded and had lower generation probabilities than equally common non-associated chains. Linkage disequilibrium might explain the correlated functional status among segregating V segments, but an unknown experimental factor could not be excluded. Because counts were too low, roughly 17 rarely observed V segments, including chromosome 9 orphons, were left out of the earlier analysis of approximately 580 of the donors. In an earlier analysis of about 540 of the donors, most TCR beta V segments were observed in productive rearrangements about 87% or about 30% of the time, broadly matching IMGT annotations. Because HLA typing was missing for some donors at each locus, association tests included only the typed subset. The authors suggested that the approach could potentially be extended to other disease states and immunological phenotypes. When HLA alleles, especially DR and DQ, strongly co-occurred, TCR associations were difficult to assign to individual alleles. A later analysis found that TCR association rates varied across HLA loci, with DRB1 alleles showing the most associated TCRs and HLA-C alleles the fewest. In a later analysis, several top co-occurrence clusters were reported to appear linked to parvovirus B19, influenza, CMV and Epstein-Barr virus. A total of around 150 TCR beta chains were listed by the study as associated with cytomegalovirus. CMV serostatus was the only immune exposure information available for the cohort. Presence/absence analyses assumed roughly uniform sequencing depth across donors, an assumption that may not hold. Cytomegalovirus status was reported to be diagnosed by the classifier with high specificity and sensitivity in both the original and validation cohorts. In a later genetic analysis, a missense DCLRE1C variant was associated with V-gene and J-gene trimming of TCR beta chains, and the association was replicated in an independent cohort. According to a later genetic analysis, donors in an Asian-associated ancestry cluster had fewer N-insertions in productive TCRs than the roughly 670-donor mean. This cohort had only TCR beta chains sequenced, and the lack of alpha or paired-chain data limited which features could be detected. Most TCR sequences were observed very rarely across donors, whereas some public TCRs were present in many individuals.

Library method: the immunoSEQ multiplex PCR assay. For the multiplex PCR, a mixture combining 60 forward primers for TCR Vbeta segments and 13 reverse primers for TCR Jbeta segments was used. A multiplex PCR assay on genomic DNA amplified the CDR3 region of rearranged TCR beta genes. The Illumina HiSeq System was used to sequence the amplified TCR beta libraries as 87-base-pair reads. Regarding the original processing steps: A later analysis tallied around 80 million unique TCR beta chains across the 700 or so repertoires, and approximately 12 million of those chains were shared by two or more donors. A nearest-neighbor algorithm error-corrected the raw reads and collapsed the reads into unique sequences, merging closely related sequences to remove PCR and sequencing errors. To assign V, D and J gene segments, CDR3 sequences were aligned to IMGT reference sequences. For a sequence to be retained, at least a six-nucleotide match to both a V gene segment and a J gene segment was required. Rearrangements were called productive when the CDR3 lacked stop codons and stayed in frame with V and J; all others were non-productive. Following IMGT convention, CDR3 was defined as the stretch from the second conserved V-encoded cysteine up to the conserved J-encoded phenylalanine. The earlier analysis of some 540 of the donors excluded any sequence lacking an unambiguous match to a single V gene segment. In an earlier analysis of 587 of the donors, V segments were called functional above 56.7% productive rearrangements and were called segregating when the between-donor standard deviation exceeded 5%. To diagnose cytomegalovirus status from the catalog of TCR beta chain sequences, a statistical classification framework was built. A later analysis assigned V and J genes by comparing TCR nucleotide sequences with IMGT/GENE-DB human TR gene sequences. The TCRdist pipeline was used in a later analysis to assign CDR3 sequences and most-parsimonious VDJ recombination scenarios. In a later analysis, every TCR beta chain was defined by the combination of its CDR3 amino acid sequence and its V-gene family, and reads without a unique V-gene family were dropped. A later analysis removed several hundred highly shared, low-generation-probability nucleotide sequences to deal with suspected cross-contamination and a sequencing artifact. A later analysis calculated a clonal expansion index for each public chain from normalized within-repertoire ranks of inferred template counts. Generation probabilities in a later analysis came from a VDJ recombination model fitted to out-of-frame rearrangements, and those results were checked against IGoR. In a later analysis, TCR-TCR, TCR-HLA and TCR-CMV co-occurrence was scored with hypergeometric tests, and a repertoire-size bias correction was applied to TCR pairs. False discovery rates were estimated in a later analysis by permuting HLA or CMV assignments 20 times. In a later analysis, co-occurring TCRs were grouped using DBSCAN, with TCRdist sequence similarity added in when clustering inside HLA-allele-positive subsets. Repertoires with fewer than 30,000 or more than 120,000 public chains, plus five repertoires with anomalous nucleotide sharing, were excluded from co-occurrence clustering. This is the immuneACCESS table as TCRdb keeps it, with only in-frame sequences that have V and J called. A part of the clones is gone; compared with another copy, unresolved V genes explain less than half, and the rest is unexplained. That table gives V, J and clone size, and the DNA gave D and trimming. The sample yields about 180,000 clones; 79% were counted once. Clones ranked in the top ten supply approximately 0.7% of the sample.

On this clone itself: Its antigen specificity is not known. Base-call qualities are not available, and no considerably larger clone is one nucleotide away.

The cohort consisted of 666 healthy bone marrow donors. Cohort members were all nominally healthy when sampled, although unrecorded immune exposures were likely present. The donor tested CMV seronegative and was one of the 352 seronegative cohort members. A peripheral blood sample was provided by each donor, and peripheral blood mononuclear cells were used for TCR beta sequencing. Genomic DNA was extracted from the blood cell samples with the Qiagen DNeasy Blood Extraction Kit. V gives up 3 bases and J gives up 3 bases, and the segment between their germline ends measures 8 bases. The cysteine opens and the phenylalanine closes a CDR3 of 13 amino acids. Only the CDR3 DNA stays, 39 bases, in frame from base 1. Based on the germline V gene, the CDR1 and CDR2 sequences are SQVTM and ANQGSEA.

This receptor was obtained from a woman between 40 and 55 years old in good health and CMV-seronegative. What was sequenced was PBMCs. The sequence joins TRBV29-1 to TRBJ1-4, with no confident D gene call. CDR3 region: CSVDGESNEKLFF. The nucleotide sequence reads TGCAGCGTTGATGGGGAGTCTAATGAAAAACTGTTTTTT.